This T cell receptor (beta chain) comes out of a study of cytomegalovirus exposure and HLA in healthy donors (dated by TCRdb to 2017 to 2019). For context, the study as a whole: An earlier analysis of approximately 550 of the donors reported more than 250 Gb of sequence data and 100 million to 140 million unique TCR beta sequences from about 200 million T cells. About five DR-DQ haplotypes were treated as single units for association and clustering because of strong linkage in the cohort. The number of donors typed differed by locus, with roughly 620-630 for A, B, C, DRB1 and DQB1, around 500 for DQA1, 600 to 610 for DPA1, and roughly 450 for DPB1. Both class I and class II loci were covered by HLA typing, at four-digit resolution. Of the roughly 400 genotyped donors, 65% to 90% were placed in the genetic ancestry cluster associated with self-reported Caucasian donors. An earlier analysis of 587 of the donors used high-throughput TCR beta sequencing to judge whether each TCR beta V gene segment behaved as functional or pseudogenic. An early release covering around 630 HLA-typed donors comprised approximately 300 gigabases of sequencing data and around 86 million unique TCR sequences. To predict cytomegalovirus infection status, the study combined high-throughput TCR immunosequencing, statistical association of individual TCRs with disease status, and machine learning. Among roughly 400 genotyped donors of the cohort, an average of around 250,000 unique TCR beta nucleotide sequences was sequenced per donor, of which about 18% were non-productive. The study was designed to test whether signatures of past pathogen exposure could be identified by cataloging public T cell receptors. A later genetic analysis took genome-wide SNP genotypes for about 60% of the roughly 670 donors and used that subset as a discovery cohort. A separate validation cohort of 100 to 150 different subjects was used in addition to the roughly 640-subject first cohort. All discovery cohort repertoires had been generated on a single sequencing platform. Rather than drawing on any new phenotypic data, the later analysis identified candidate immune exposures from TCR beta sequences and the way those sequences occurred across donors. The study used immunosequencing to profile the T cell repertoires of 666 subjects and linked those repertoires to cytomegalovirus serostatus. To study patterns of TCR occurrence, a later analysis re-analyzed previously published TCR beta repertoires from around 700 donors and added high-resolution HLA genotyping. Alongside the repertoire data, information on donor age, sex, ethnicity and CMV serostatus was compiled. What the research found in general, with its limitations: The cohort was sequenced for TCR beta chains only, and without alpha or paired-chain data the features that could be detected were limited. A further reported finding was that TCR beta sequences accurately predicted the HLA-A and HLA-B alleles for most subjects in the first cohort. Specific HLA alleles were associated with roughly 17,000 TCR beta sequences at a false discovery rate of 0.05 in a later analysis. The classifier was reported to diagnose cytomegalovirus status with high specificity and sensitivity in both the original and validation cohorts. In an earlier analysis of fewer than 750 of the donors, most TCR beta V segments were observed in productive rearrangements about 90% or about 30% of the time, broadly matching IMGT annotations. The presence/absence analyses assumed that sequencing depth was roughly uniform across donors, and that assumption may not be true. The sequencing pipeline was judged likely to have produced a cluster of highly shared sequence variants as a technical artifact. Assigning TCR associations to individual alleles was difficult when HLA alleles, especially DR and DQ, strongly co-occurred. For the cohort, immune exposure information was limited to CMV serostatus. Some IMGT-functional V segments, including TRBV6-2 and TRBV6-3, could not be distinguished by the 87-base-pair reads and were therefore excluded. According to a later analysis, parvovirus B19, influenza, CMV and Epstein-Barr virus appeared linked to several top co-occurrence clusters. In a later genetic analysis, a missense DCLRE1C variant was associated with V-gene and J-gene trimming of TCR beta chains, and the association was replicated in an independent cohort. Correlated functional status among segregating V segments might be attributable to linkage disequilibrium, but an unknown experimental factor could not be ruled out. Because counts were too low, roughly 16 rarely observed V segments, including chromosome 9 orphons, were left out of the earlier analysis of a few hundred of the donors. Because HLA typing was unavailable for some donors at each locus, only the typed subset was used in association tests. Compared with equally common non-associated chains, HLA-associated TCR beta chains in a later analysis were more clonally expanded and had lower generation probabilities. The authors suggested that the approach could potentially be extended to other disease states and immunological phenotypes. In a later analysis, the rate of TCR association differed among HLA loci, with DRB1 alleles having the most associated TCRs and HLA-C alleles having the fewest. The study listed 150 to 200 TCR beta chains as associated with cytomegalovirus. Three of the identified cytomegalovirus-associated TCR beta chains were confirmed in vitro to be specific for cytomegalovirus antigens. Most TCR sequences were seen in very few donors, while some public TCRs were found in many individuals. A later analysis found that most CMV-associated TCR beta chains appeared HLA-restricted, with HLA associations seemingly driven largely by CMV exposure. In a later genetic analysis, fewer N-insertions in productive TCRs were reported among donors in an Asian-associated ancestry cluster than the approximately 710-donor mean.

CDR1 is given as SEHNR and CDR2 as FQNEAQ, both from the germline V gene (reference sequence). The germline ends are 4 bases apart after V is trimmed by 1 base and J by 1 base. The CDR3 holds 13 amino acids from the cysteine to the phenylalanine. The sequence is cut down to CDR3 DNA, 39 bases in frame from base 1. About this clone itself: Its antigen has not been determined.

Library construction relied on the immunoSEQ multiplex PCR assay. A mixture of 60 forward primers for TCR Vbeta segments and 13 reverse primers for TCR Jbeta segments was used in the multiplex PCR. Amplification of the CDR3 region of rearranged TCR beta genes was performed with a multiplex PCR assay on genomic DNA. On the Illumina HiSeq System, the amplified TCR beta libraries were sequenced as 87-base-pair reads. Per the authors' processing: A later analysis counted about 76 million unique TCR beta chains across the 550 to 750 repertoires, and roughly 10 million of these chains were shared by at least two donors. A nearest-neighbor algorithm error-corrected the raw reads and collapsed the reads into unique sequences, merging closely related sequences to remove PCR and sequencing errors. To assign V, D and J gene segments, CDR3 sequences were aligned to IMGT reference sequences. Each retained sequence needed at least a six-nucleotide match to both a V gene segment and a J gene segment. A rearrangement was called productive if the CDR3 had no stop codons and remained in frame with V and J, and every other rearrangement was called non-productive. Following IMGT convention, CDR3 was defined as the stretch from the second conserved V-encoded cysteine to the conserved J-encoded phenylalanine. Sequences without an unambiguous match to a single V gene segment were excluded from the earlier analysis of 500 to 700 of the donors. An earlier analysis of under 750 of the donors called V segments functional above 56.7% productive rearrangements and segregating when the between-donor standard deviation exceeded 5%. A statistical classification framework was built for diagnosing cytomegalovirus status from the catalog of TCR beta chain sequences. A later analysis assigned V and J genes by comparing TCR nucleotide sequences with IMGT/GENE-DB human TR gene sequences. The TCRdist pipeline was used in a later analysis to assign CDR3 sequences and most-parsimonious VDJ recombination scenarios. In a later analysis, every TCR beta chain was defined by the combination of its CDR3 amino acid sequence and its V-gene family, and reads without a unique V-gene family were dropped. To address suspected cross-contamination and a sequencing artifact, a later analysis removed roughly 580 highly shared, low-generation-probability nucleotide sequences. For each public chain, a later analysis derived a clonal expansion index from normalized ranks of inferred template counts within each repertoire. Generation probabilities in a later analysis came from a VDJ recombination model fitted to out-of-frame rearrangements, and those results were checked against IGoR. In a later analysis, hypergeometric tests were used to score TCR-TCR, TCR-HLA and TCR-CMV co-occurrence, with a repertoire-size bias correction applied to TCR pairs. To estimate false discovery rates, a later analysis permuted the HLA or CMV assignments 20 times. In a later analysis, co-occurring TCRs were grouped using DBSCAN, with TCRdist sequence similarity added in when clustering inside HLA-allele-positive subsets. Repertoires with fewer than 30,000 or more than 120,000 public chains were left out of co-occurrence clustering, as were five repertoires with anomalous nucleotide sharing. The clones in this table, taken by TCRdb from immuneACCESS, are in-frame only. Not every clone is retained; where verified, under half of the shortfall comes from an unresolved V gene, and the cause of the rest is unknown. V and J calls plus clone size are reproduced from that table; the DNA served to infer D and trimming. In this sample's table one finds about 170,000 clones. Less than 0.95% of the sample belongs to the ten largest clones.

In total, 630 or so healthy bone marrow donors made up the cohort. Cohort members were all nominally healthy when sampled, although unrecorded immune exposures were likely present. The donor tested CMV seropositive and was one of the 289 seropositive cohort members. A peripheral blood sample was provided by each donor, and peripheral blood mononuclear cells were used for TCR beta sequencing. Genomic DNA was extracted from the blood cell samples with the Qiagen DNeasy Blood Extraction Kit. This sequence uses TRBV7-9 and TRBJ1-1; the D gene lacks a confident call. The clonotype originates from a woman between 18 and 29 years old in good health and CMV-seropositive. Material for sequencing was PBMCs. The CDR3 reads as follows: CASSLVQNTEAFF. The nucleotide sequence is given as TGTGCCAGCAGCTTAGTACAGAACACTGAAGCTTTCTTT.